The 32 T cell receptor beta chains below all came from one sample that was sequenced in a study of Tregs in tolerant kidney transplant recipients. The protocol was immunoSEQ multiplex PCR, while the TCRdb copy is restricted to in-frame clones and leaves out a portion. The data contain some 250,000 clones, 80% to 85% of them seen just once; the ten biggest clones take up around 0.64%. Sequencing input: CD4+ T cells from blood. These receptors originate from a human donor in good health.

The CDR3 coding sequence is TGTGCCAGCACCTTCCGGGCTAGCGGCACAGATACGCAGTATTTT. Translation gives CASTFRASGTDTQYF. The genes are TRBV7-9 and TRBJ2-3, with D possibly TRBD2 on 6 matching bases. The CDR3 is made up of 15 amino acids. CDR1 is SEHNR, CDR2 FQNEAQ, per germline (reference sequence). V lost 7 bases, J lost 1 base, and 15 bases lay in between.

This clone has more than one count but fewer than ten. Other DNA sequences in the same sample also yield this CDR3. The chain joins TRBV6-1 to TRBJ1-5; 8 bases agree with TRBD1. Per germline, CDR1 MNHNS and CDR2 SASEGT. The V segment lost 6 bases and the J segment 2 bases; nucleotides outside the gene matches: 3. The CDR3 contains 14 residues. CDR3 residues: CASRTTGGNQPQHF. The DNA for the CDR3 is TGTGCCAGCAGGACGACAGGGGGCAATCAGCCCCAGCATTTT.

The chain carries TRBV9 and TRBJ1-2; D remains ambiguous. V lost 0 bases and J 3 bases, leaving 18 bases between the germline ends. The length of the CDR3 is 17 residues. Germline values: CDR1 SGDLS, CDR2 YYNGEE. CDR3 protein: CASSVGGSAAPHYGYTF. The CDR3 region has the DNA TGTGCCAGCAGCGTAGGTGGGTCCGCAGCTCCTCACTATGGCTACACCTTC.

V and J are TRBV19 and TRBJ1-2; D is unresolved. Germline-derived CDR1 and CDR2 are LNHDA and SQIVND (reference sequence). CDR3 size: 11 residues. Trimming left V 5 bases short and J 2 bases short, with 3 bases between. CDR3 in amino acids: CASSENYGYTF. Here the CDR3 DNA reads TGTGCCAGTAGTGAAAACTATGGCTACACCTTC.

V gene TRBV5-3 combines with J gene TRBJ2-3; TRBD2 agrees at 12 bases. TRBV5-3 is sorted into the ORF group, with uncertain function. Unmatched junction bases numbered 13, after V lost 4 bases and J lost 4 bases. The CDR3 has 18 amino acids. In DNA, the CDR3 is TGTGCCAGAAGCCCCAAACTAGCGGGGGGAGGAAATTCAGATACGCAGTATTTT. Translation gives CARSPKLAGGGNSDTQYF.

CDR3 loop: CAWRRPVMNTEAFF. The CDR3 DNA follows: TGTGCCTGGAGAAGGCCAGTGATGAACACTGAAGCTTTCTTT. The chain combines TRBV30 with TRBJ1-1; no firm D call. V lost 3 bases and J lost 0, with 11 bases in between. Germline-derived CDR1 and CDR2 are GTSNPN and SVGIG (reference sequence). There are 14 residues in the CDR3.

This clone was found once. This chain connects TRBV9 to TRBJ1-1; D unclear. Germline V lookup: CDR1 SGDLS, CDR2 YYNGEE. Trimming left V 4 bases short and J 0 bases short, with 7 bases between. The CDR3 consists of 13 residues. CDR3 amino acids: CASSIQMNTEAFF. For the CDR3, the DNA is TGTGCCAGCAGCATACAGATGAACACTGAAGCTTTCTTT.

This clone was observed a single time. The chain is built from TRBV6-5 and TRBJ2-7; tentative D call: TRBD1 (5 bases). The germline V gene encodes CDR1 MNHEY and CDR2 SVGAGI. This CDR3 is built from 14 residues. V lost 0 bases and J lost 13, with 19 bases in between. This CDR3 reads CASSYSAIRQNLYF. CDR3 nucleotides: TGTGCCAGCAGTTACTCGGCCATAAGACAGAACCTATACTTC.

The count of this clone is one. V is TRBV10-3 and J is TRBJ2-3, with D possibly called TRBD1 or TRBD2 (6 bases each). The V and J ends lost 8 bases and 5 bases respectively, with 14 bases between them. The germline gives CDR1 ENHRY, CDR2 SYGVKD. The CDR3 is made up of 13 amino acids. CDR3 bases: TGTGCCATCGCCCCGGGGGCGGGAGATACGCAGTATTTT. It encodes CAIAPGAGDTQYF.

The CDR3 sequence is CASSLWEAGQETQYF. CDR3 DNA sequence: TGCGCCAGCAGCTTGTGGGAGGCCGGCCAAGAGACCCAGTACTTC. The genes are TRBV5-1 and TRBJ2-5; tentatively, D is TRBD2 (6 bases). V lost 1 base to trimming and J lost 1 base, with 11 bases between them. This CDR3 region has 15 residues. CDR1 is SGHRS, CDR2 YFSETQ, per germline.

The chain carries TRBV5-1 and TRBJ2-3, with TRBD2 as a possible D gene (5 bases). The germline gives CDR1 SGHRS, CDR2 YFSETQ. Trimming took off 3 bases at V and 3 bases at J, with 8 bases between the two ends. The CDR3 covers 13 residues. CDR3 coding DNA: TGCGCCAGCAGCTCGGGGTGGACAGATACGCAGTATTTT. Translated, it gives CASSSGWTDTQYF.

Points on this clone: Germline is not matched at one junction end, which may reflect a read error. The V call is TRBV5-4, the J call TRBJ2-7; D call uncertain. The CDR3 has 12 residues. The V gene's germline CDR1 is SGHNT and CDR2 YYREEE (reference sequence). The CDR3 DNA follows: TGTGCCGGCAGCTTTAACACATACGAGCAGTACTTC. It specifies CAGSFNTYEQYF.

This chain joins TRBV7-9 and TRBJ2-3; the D gene could be TRBD1 or TRBD2 (5 bases each). V lost 5 bases, J lost 4 bases, and 10 bases lay in between. Germline V gives CDR1 SEHNR, CDR2 FQNEAQ (reference sequence). The CDR3 totals 13 residues. This CDR3 is CASSRGTSDTQYF. The DNA for the CDR3 is TGTGCCAGCAGCCGAGGGACCTCAGATACGCAGTATTTT.

The chain recombines TRBV6-4 with TRBJ1-1, with D perhaps matching TRBD1 (6 bases). The V end was cut by 7 bases, the J end by 4 bases, with 16 bases between. This CDR3 contains 14 residues. Germline CDR1 is MRHNA and CDR2 is SNTAGT. The CDR3 sequence is CASTPGAGSTEAFF. The DNA of the CDR3 is TGTGCCAGCACCCCAGGGGCCGGGAGCACTGAAGCTTTCTTT.

The chain couples TRBV23-1 to TRBJ1-5; D possibly corresponds to TRBD1 (5 bases). TRBV23-1 has ORF status, its function being uncertain. Trimming stripped 8 bases from V and 0 bases from J, with 11 bases between. This CDR3 contains 14 residues. Here the CDR3 reads CASPWGYSNQPQHF. CDR3 nucleotide sequence: TGCGCCAGCCCTTGGGGGTATAGCAATCAGCCCCAGCATTTT.

This chain joins TRBV30 and TRBJ2-1; 13 bases agree with TRBD2. CDR3 length: 16 residues. The J segment lost 6 bases and the V segment lost 0 bases, leaving 5 bases of the junction unmatched. Germline V lookup: CDR1 GTSNPN, CDR2 SVGIG (reference sequence). The CDR3 is CAWSVFGLAGANEQFF. In nucleotides, the CDR3 is TGTGCCTGGAGTGTGTTTGGACTAGCGGGAGCCAATGAGCAGTTCTTC.

This clone was observed a single time. This rearrangement joins TRBV9 to TRBJ2-5; 13 bases line up with TRBD2. Germline V gene sequence: CDR1 SGDLS, CDR2 YYNGEE. The CDR3 is 17 amino acids. The V segment lost 3 bases and the J segment 4 bases; nucleotides outside the gene matches: 9. This CDR3 reads CASSALGLAGVGETQYF. The CDR3 DNA is TGTGCCAGCAGCGCCCTCGGACTAGCGGGGGTGGGAGAGACCCAGTACTTC.

This chain joins TRBV5-1 and TRBJ2-7; maybe TRBD1 (7 bases). Between the trimmed V and J ends, which lost 4 bases and 1 base, there was a span of 15 bases. Germline V gene data show CDR1 as SGHRS and CDR2 as YFSETQ. The CDR3 is 15 amino acids. Here the CDR3 reads CASSPRQGGSYEQYF. The CDR3 nucleotides are TGCGCCAGCAGCCCTAGGCAGGGGGGATCCTACGAGCAGTACTTC.

This clone was recorded only once. The rearrangement links TRBV5-1 to TRBJ1-6; TRBD1 might be the D (6 bases). CDR1 SGHRS and CDR2 YFSETQ come from the germline V gene. Trimming left V 0 bases short and J 5 bases short, with 24 bases between. This CDR3 has 20 amino acids. The DNA for the CDR3 is TGCGCCAGCAGCTTGGGCCTTAGGGTCCGAGGGGGAACAAATAATTCACCCCTCCACTTT. Protein product: CASSLGLRVRGGTNNSPLHF. Variable domain in full (rest from reference TRBV5-1 and TRBJ1-6): KAGVTQTPRYLIKTRGQQVTLSCSPISGHRSVSWYQQTPGQGLQFLFEYFSETQRNKGNFPGRFSGRQFSNSRSEMNVSTLELGDSALYLCASSLGLRVRGGTNNSPLHFGNGTRLTVT.

With regard to this clone: The sample contains more than one DNA sequence encoding this CDR3. V is TRBV29-1 and J is TRBJ1-4; 7 nucleotides line up with TRBD1. Germline V gene data show CDR1 as SQVTM and CDR2 as ANQGSEA. This CDR3 spans 14 amino acids. The V and J ends lost 6 bases and 8 bases, in that order; junction bases with no gene match: 12. As DNA, the CDR3 is TGCAGCGTCGGATCGGGACAGCTTTACGAAAAACTGTTTTTT. This codes for CSVGSGQLYEKLFF.

About this clone itself: Its ends do not fully match the called genes, so a read error is possible. The genes are TRBV10-3 and TRBJ2-7; no clear D. The germline V gene encodes CDR1 ENHRY and CDR2 SYGVKD. This CDR3 contains 14 residues. The CDR3 DNA reads as TGTGCCCTCAGTGGTTCCAGCGCCTCCTACGAGCAGTACTTC. Its translation is CALSGSSASYEQYF.

The rearrangement uses TRBV7-9 and TRBJ2-7; possibly TRBD1 for D (5 bases). The CDR3 extends over 16 amino acids. The germline V gene has CDR1 SEHNR and CDR2 FQNEAQ (reference sequence). V shed 3 bases and J shed 5 bases, with 20 bases lying between them. The CDR3 is CASSFSRALIVHEQYF. CDR3 DNA: TGTGCCAGCAGCTTCTCCAGGGCATTAATCGTCCACGAGCAGTACTTC.

This rearrangement joins TRBV14 to TRBJ1-2, with D uncertain. Germline CDR1 and CDR2: SGHDN and FVKESK. V lost 1 base and J lost 6, with 12 bases in between. The CDR3 has 14 amino acids. For the CDR3, the DNA is TGTGCCAGCAGCCAAGTGGGCCGGATTAATGGCTACACCTTC. It codes for CASSQVGRINGYTF.

The rearrangement joins TRBV27 to TRBJ2-2; D is perhaps TRBD1 (6 bases). Trimming pared 5 bases from V and 4 bases from J, leaving 35 bases between. Germline CDR1 MNHEY, CDR2 SMNVEV (reference sequence). The CDR3 extends over 22 amino acids. The CDR3 DNA is TGTGCCAGCAGTGAATGGGGGTATGCACCCAGGGGCGGTTGGGCTAGCACCGGGGAGCTGTTTTTT. This encodes CASSEWGYAPRGGWASTGELFF.

The chain couples TRBV9 to TRBJ2-1; either TRBD1 or TRBD2 may fit D (5 bases each). The CDR3 has 18 amino acids. Germline V gene sequence: CDR1 SGDLS, CDR2 YYNGEE. The ends were cut back, 0 bases at V and 4 bases at J, with 20 bases in the middle. As DNA, the CDR3 is TGTGCCAGCAGCGTAGCTTCGGCAGGGAGTGGCTTTTACAATGAGCAGTTCTTC. Residues: CASSVASAGSGFYNEQFF. The entire variable domain, with the rest obtained from reference TRBV9 and TRBJ2-1, is as follows: DSGVTQTPKHLITATGQRVTLRCSPRSGDLSVYWYQQSLDQGLQFLIQYYNGEERAKGNILERFSAQQFPDLHSELNLSSLELGDSALYFCASSVASAGSGFYNEQFFGPGTRLTVL.

This clone came up once. This sequence joins TRBV30 and TRBJ2-4, with D possibly matching TRBD2 (5 bases). V was cut by 0 bases and J by 0 bases, with 9 bases left in between. The CDR3 spans 15 residues. The germline V gene encodes CDR1 GTSNPN and CDR2 SVGIG (reference sequence). The CDR3 nucleotides read TGTGCCTGGAGTGTCCCTAGCCTAGCCAAAAACATTCAGTACTTC. It encodes CAWSVPSLAKNIQYF.

The V gene is TRBV7-9, the J gene TRBJ2-1; D might be TRBD2 (5 bases). Germline loops: CDR1 SEHNR, CDR2 FQNEAQ (reference sequence). CDR3 length equals 13 residues. V shed 7 bases and J shed 10 bases, with 17 bases lying between them. CDR3 amino acids: CASNSRGYGEQFF. The DNA for the CDR3 is TGTGCCAGCAACTCACGGGGATACGGGGAGCAGTTCTTC.

This clone showed up just a few times. The rearrangement joins TRBV9 to TRBJ2-7; D uncertain. Trimming pared 2 bases from V and 6 bases from J, leaving 15 bases between. Germline CDR1 is SGDLS and CDR2 is YYNGEE. CDR3 length: 14 amino acids. CDR3 protein: CASSVDPSPREQYF. The CDR3 DNA reads as TGTGCCAGCAGCGTGGACCCGTCCCCCCGCGAGCAGTACTTC.

DNA for the CDR3: TGTGCCAGCAGAACAGGGGGCAGGACTGAAGCTTTCTTT. Translation: CASRTGGRTEAFF. This chain links TRBV6-1 with TRBJ1-1; 9 bases match TRBD1. The junction had 4 bases not matched to a gene; V was cut back by 6 bases and J by 5 bases. CDR1 MNHNS and CDR2 SASEGT come from the germline V gene. CDR3 length: 13 residues.

The chain has TRBV7-7 and TRBJ1-1; TRBD1 matches at 12 bases. Germline trimming cut 4 bases from V and 5 bases from J; bases unmatched to any gene: 8. There are 16 residues in the CDR3. CDR1 is SSHAT and CDR2 is FNYEAQ in the germline V gene (reference sequence). CDR3 sequence (DNA): TGTGCCAGCAGCTGGTGGGACAGGGGGCGATATACTGAAGCTTTCTTT. Amino acid sequence: CASSWWDRGRYTEAFF.

The chain is built from TRBV27 and TRBJ2-1; a weak D match, TRBD1 (7 bases). V was pared by 3 bases and J by 9 bases, with 36 bases between. CDR3 length: 21 residues. Germline values: CDR1 MNHEY, CDR2 SMNVEV (reference sequence). The CDR3 region is CASSFTGRRGRGLASYGEQFF. In DNA form, the CDR3 reads TGTGCCAGCAGTTTCACCGGGCGAAGGGGGCGCGGGCTAGCGAGCTACGGTGAGCAGTTCTTC.

The chain combines TRBV28 with TRBJ1-6; D is ambiguous. V was clipped by 4 bases and J by 5 bases, with 9 bases between them. The CDR3 has 14 amino acids. Germline CDR1 MDHEN, CDR2 SYDVKM. The CDR3 coding sequence is TGTGCCAGCAGTTATCGACACAATAATTCACCCCTCCACTTT. Translating it yields CASSYRHNNSPLHF.